This T cell receptor beta chain stems from a study of cytotoxic CD8 clonotypes in ibrutinib-treated CLL. The wider study: Response samples followed a median about 12 months of treatment, range 6 to 36. Findings of the study overall: Patients had baseline clonality above age-matched healthy donors, and this clonality moved with circulating CD8+ T-cell counts. The public clonotypes identified were infrequent and showed contraction or stability on treatment. Clonality went up at the time of ibrutinib response, stayed stable in sustained remission, and later dropped back toward its baseline level at progression.

V was pared by 5 bases and J by 6 bases, with 7 bases between. The CDR3 sequence is 12 residues long. CDR1 and CDR2 from the germline V gene are SEHNR and FQNEAQ (reference sequence). About this clone itself: Its antigen is not known.

TCRdb's copy holds only in-frame clones and misses some; the assay was immunoSEQ multiplex PCR. The sample gives some 200,000 clones, about four fifths of which show up once; around 10% is in the top ten. The chain has TRBV7-9 and TRBJ1-4; D remains unclear. The receptor's source is a human donor with chronic lymphocytic leukemia. The sample consisted of PBMCs, taken after 12 months of ibrutinib treatment. DNA of the CDR3: TGTGCCAGCAGCCAGACTGATGAAAAACTGTTTTTT. Protein: CASSQTDEKLFF. Full variable domain (missing parts from reference TRBV7-9 and TRBJ1-4): DTGVSQNPRHKITKRGQNVTFRCDPISEHNRLYWYRQTLGQGPEFLTYFQNEAQLEKSRLLSDRFSAERPKGSFSTLEIQRTEQGDSAMYLCASSQTDEKLFFGSGTQLSVL.